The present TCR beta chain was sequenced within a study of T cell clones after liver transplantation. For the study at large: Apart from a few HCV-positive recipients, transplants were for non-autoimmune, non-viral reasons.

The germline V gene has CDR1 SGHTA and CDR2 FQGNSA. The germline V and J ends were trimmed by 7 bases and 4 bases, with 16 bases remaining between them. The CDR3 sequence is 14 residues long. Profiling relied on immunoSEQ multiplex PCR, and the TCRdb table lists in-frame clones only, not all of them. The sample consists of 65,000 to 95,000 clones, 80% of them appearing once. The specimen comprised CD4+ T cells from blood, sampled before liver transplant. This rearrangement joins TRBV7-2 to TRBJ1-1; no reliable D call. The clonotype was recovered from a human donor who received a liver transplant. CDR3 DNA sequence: TGTGCCAGCACCCTATACCAGGCCCCCACTGAAGCTTTCTTT. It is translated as CASTLYQAPTEAFF.